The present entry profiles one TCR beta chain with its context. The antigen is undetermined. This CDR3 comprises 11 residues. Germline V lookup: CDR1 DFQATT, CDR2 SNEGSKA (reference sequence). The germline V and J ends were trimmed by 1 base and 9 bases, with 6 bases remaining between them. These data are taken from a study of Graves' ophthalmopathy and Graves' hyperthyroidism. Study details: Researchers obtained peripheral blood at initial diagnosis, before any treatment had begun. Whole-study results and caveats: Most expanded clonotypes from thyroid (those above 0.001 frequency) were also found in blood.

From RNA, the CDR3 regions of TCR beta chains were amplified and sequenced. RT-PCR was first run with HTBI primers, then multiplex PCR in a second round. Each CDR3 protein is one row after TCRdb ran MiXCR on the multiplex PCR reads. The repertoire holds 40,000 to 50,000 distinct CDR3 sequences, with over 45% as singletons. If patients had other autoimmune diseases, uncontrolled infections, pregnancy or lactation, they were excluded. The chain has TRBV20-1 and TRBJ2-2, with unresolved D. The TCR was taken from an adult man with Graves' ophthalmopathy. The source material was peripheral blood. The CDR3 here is CSARVGRELFF. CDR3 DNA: TGCAGTGCTAGAGTAGGCAGGGAGCTGTTTTTT.